This T cell receptor (beta chain) was found in a study of early T cells in non-severe SARS-CoV-2 infection. The germline V and J ends were trimmed by 5 bases and 5 bases, with 14 bases remaining between them. Germline values: CDR1 SGHTA, CDR2 FQGNSA. The CDR3 has 14 residues. This clonotype was seen ten or more times. Each cDNA molecule carried a unique molecular identifier. One entry per CDR3 protein results from TCRdb running MiXCR on the 5' RACE reads. Among about 22,000 distinct CDR3 sequences listed, approximately 4.5% were seen once. Sequenced input: whole blood. The TCR comes from an adult who was a healthcare worker with PCR-confirmed SARS-CoV-2 infection or an uninfected control (not recorded which). The V gene is TRBV7-2, the J gene TRBJ2-3; D may be TRBD2 (6 bases). This chain's CDR3 is CASSPGAGRDTQYF. CDR3 nucleotides: TGTGCCAGCAGCCCCGGGGCGGGGCGAGATACGCAGTATTTT.